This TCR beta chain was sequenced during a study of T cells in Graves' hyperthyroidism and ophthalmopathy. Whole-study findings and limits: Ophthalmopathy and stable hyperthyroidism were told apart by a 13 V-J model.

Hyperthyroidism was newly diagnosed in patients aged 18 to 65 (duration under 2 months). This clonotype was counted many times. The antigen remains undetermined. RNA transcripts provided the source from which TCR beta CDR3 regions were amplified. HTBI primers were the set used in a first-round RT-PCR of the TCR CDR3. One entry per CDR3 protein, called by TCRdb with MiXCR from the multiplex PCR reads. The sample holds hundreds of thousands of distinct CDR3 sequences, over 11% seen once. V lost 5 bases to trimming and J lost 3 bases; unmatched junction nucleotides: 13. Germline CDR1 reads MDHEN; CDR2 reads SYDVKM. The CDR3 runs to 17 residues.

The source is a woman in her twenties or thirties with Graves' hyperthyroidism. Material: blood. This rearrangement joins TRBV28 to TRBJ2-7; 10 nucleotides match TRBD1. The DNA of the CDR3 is TGTGCCAGCAGTCCAAGCCCCTGGACAGGGGGAAGCTACGAGCAGTACTTC. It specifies CASSPSPWTGGSYEQYF.